The clone carrying this T cell receptor (beta chain) was detected only a few times. Antigen unknown. V dropped 1 base and J dropped 4; count of bases not matched to a gene: 5. Germline-derived CDR1 and CDR2 are KGHSH and LQKENI. This CDR3 contains 17 residues. Sorting gave populations that all exceeded 98% purity. Investigators reverse transcribed all isolated RNA, so they sequenced expressed TCRB transcripts. Profiling relied on immunoSEQ multiplex PCR, and the TCRdb table lists in-frame clones only, not all of them. The sample comprises under 500,000 clones, approximately 28% of which are singletons, and about 0.06% rests with the top ten. The data are from a study of beta chain features in type 1 diabetes. General study points: Here, the possible influence of HLA type (on TCRB rearrangement) remained unresolved. PCR might show a preference for shorter templates, equally across patients and controls.

Sequencing input: naive CD4+ T cells from blood. J is TRBJ2-1 and V is TRBV18; 12 nucleotides line up with TRBD2. The origin of this receptor is a man aged 18 to 30 in good health. The CDR3 bases are TGTGCCAGCTCACCACGATCCGGGACTAGCGGGTACAATGAGCAGTTCTTC. This gives the protein CASSPRSGTSGYNEQFF.